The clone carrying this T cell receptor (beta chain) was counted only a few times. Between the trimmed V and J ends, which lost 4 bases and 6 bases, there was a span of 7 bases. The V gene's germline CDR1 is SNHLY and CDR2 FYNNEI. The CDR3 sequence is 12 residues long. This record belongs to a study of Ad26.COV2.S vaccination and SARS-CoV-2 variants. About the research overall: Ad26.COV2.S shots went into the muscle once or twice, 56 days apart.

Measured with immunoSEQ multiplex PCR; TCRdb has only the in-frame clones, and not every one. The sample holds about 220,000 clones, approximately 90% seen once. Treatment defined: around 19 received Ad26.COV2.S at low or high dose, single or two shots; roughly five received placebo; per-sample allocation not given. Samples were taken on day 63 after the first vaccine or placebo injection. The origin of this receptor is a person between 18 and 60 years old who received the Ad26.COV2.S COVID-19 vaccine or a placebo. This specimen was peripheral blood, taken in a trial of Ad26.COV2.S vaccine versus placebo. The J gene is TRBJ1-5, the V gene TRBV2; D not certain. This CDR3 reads CASSGRGQPQHF. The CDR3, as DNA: TGTGCCAGCAGTGGACGAGGTCAGCCCCAGCATTTT.